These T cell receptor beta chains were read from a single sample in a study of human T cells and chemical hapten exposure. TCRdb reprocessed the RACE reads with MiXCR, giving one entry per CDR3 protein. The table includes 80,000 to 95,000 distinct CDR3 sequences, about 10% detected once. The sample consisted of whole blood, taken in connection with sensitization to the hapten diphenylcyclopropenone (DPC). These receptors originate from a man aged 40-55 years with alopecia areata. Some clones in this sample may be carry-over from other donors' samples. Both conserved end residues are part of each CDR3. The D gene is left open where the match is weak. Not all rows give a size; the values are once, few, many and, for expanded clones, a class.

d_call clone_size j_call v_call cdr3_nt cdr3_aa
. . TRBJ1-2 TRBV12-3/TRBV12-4 TGTGCCAGCAGTTTAGTAACTAACTATGGCTACACCTTC CASSLVTNYGYTF
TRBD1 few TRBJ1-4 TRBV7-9 TGTGCCAGCAGCTTGGGACAGGAGATTAATGAAAAACTGTTTTTT CASSLGQEINEKLFF
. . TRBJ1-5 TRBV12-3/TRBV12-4 TGTGCCAGCAGTCCATTAGGGGGGAGAGGGCAGCCCCAGCATTTT CASSPLGGRGQPQHF
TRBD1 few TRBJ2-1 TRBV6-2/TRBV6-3 TGTGCCAGCACCTGGACAGGGAGCACCTACAATGAGCAGTTCTTC CASTWTGSTYNEQFF
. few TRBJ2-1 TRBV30 TGTGCCTGGAGTGTAATATGGGGAGTCAATGAGCAGTTCTTC CAWSVIWGVNEQFF
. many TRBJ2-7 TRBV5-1 TGCGCCAGCAGCTTGACGGACAGTCTCTACGAGCAGTACTTC CASSLTDSLYEQYF
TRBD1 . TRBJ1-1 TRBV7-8 TGTGCCAGCACCTTAGCTGGGACAGCCATCATGAACACTGAAGCTTTCTTT CASTLAGTAIMNTEAFF
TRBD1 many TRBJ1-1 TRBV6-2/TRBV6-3 TGTGCCAGCAGCCGGACAGGGACTGAAGCTTTCTTT CASSRTGTEAFF
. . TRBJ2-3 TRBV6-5 TGTGCCAGCAGCCTTACTACCGGGGACACAGATACGCAGTATTTT CASSLTTGDTDTQYF
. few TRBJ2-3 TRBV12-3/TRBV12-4 TGTGCCAGCAGTTTAATGGTCCGATCCACAGATACGCAGTATTTT CASSLMVRSTDTQYF
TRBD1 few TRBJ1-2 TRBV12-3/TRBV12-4 TGTGCCAGCAGTCCCCCGGGACAGGGGAGTGCCTATGGCTACACCTTC CASSPPGQGSAYGYTF
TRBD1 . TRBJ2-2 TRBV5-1 TGCGCCAGCAGCTCCGGGCGGGGACAGGGTACCGGGGAGCTGTTTTTT CASSSGRGQGTGELFF
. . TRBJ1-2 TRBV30 TGTGCCTGGATGCGGGGGAGCGGCTACACCTTC CAWMRGSGYTF
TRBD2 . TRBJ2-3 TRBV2 TGTGCCAGCAGTGGTGCTAGCGGGAGCAGAGATACGCAGTATTTT CASSGASGSRDTQYF
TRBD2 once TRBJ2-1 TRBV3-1 TGTGCCAGCAGCCAGTACCGCGGGAGAAGTTACAATGAGCAGTTCTTC CASSQYRGRSYNEQFF
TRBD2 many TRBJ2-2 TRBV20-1 TGCAGTGCTAGAGGATGGGGACTAGCGGGAGGTACCGGGGAGCTGTTTTTT CSARGWGLAGGTGELFF
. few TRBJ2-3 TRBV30 TGTGCCTGGAGCGTACAGGGAGATACGCAGTATTTT CAWSVQGDTQYF
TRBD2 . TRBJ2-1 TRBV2 TGTGCCAGCAGGGCGGGAGACCCCAATGAGCAGTTCTTC CASRAGDPNEQFF
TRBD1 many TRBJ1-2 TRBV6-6 TGTGCCAGCAGCCCCGGGACAGGGGGCTCCTATGGCTACACCTTC CASSPGTGGSYGYTF
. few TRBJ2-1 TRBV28 TGTGCCAGCAGTTTAATTGATACTAGTAACAATGAGCAGTTCTTC CASSLIDTSNNEQFF
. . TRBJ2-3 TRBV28 TGTGCCAGCATCGGGACTAGCACAGATACGCAGTATTTT CASIGTSTDTQYF
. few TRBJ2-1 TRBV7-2 TGTGCCAGCAGCTCCCCCCATGAGCAGTTCTTC CASSSPHEQFF